The 8 T cell receptor beta chains below were found in one sample sequenced in a study of glioma-infiltrating T cells after dendritic cell vaccination. The data were produced by immunoSEQ multiplex PCR, yet TCRdb's version contains in-frame clones alone and is incomplete. The data show tens of thousands of clones, about four fifths seen once. The material was blood, obtained before dendritic cell vaccination. The receptors here all came from a human donor with glioblastoma.

The V gene is TRBV7-2, the J gene TRBJ2-1; D may be TRBD2 (7 bases). Germline V gene data show CDR1 as SGHTA and CDR2 as FQGNSA. CDR3 length equals 17 residues. V shed 4 bases and J shed 0 bases, with 16 bases lying between them. The CDR3 reads CASSYSGGANSYNEQFF. The DNA for the CDR3 is TGTGCCAGCAGCTATAGTGGGGGGGCTAACTCCTACAATGAGCAGTTCTTC.

This clone was counted only a few times. The gene calls are TRBV19 and TRBJ1-4; a possible D gene is TRBD1 (6 bases). The germline gives CDR1 LNHDA, CDR2 SQIVND (reference sequence). CDR3 length: 17 residues. Between the trimmed V and J ends, which lost 7 bases and 0 bases, there was a span of 18 bases. CDR3 in DNA: TGTGCCAGTAAAATTTGGTCGGACAGTCCAACTAATGAAAAACTGTTTTTT. Translating gives CASKIWSDSPTNEKLFF.

With regard to this clone: This specimen includes other DNA sequences encoding the same CDR3. The V call is TRBV2, the J call TRBJ1-6, with TRBD1 identical over 10 bases. Trimming cost V 11 bases and J 5 bases; bases outside gene matches: 6. CDR3 length: 14 residues. Germline V gene lookup returns CDR1 SNHLY and CDR2 FYNNEI. In nucleotides, the CDR3 is TGTGCCGGCCTCGGACAGGGGGATAATTCACCCCTCCACTTT. This sequence encodes CAGLGQGDNSPLHF.

This chain connects TRBV30 to TRBJ1-4; D is perhaps TRBD1 (5 bases). Trimming took off 0 bases at V and 3 bases at J, with 11 bases between the two ends. Germline values: CDR1 GTSNPN, CDR2 SVGIG (reference sequence). This CDR3 spans 15 amino acids. The CDR3: CAWSVPWGANEKLFF. The CDR3, as DNA: TGTGCCTGGAGTGTACCTTGGGGGGCTAATGAAAAACTGTTTTTT.

The gene calls are TRBV5-4 and TRBJ2-5, with D possibly TRBD2 on 7 matching bases. Trimming removed 4 bases from V and 2 bases from J, with 21 bases in between. Germline CDR1 SGHNT, CDR2 YYREEE (reference sequence). The CDR3 consists of 17 residues. The CDR3 sequence is CASSTQYGGGGQETQYF. CDR3 sequence (DNA): TGTGCCAGCAGCACCCAATATGGCGGGGGCGGGCAAGAGACCCAGTACTTC.

V and J are TRBV4-1 and TRBJ1-5; maybe TRBD1 (6 bases). Germline CDR1 reads MGHRA; CDR2 reads YSYEKL. CDR3 length: 16 amino acids. V dropped 1 base and J dropped 3 bases, with 13 bases sitting between them. CDR3 nucleotide sequence: TGCGCCAGCAGCCAAGCTGACAGGATCACCAATCAGCCCCAGCATTTT. Amino acid sequence: CASSQADRITNQPQHF.

In DNA, the CDR3 is TGCGCCAGCAGCTCGACAGGTTCAGAGACCCAGTACTTC. It is translated as CASSSTGSETQYF. V gene TRBV5-1 combines with J gene TRBJ2-5; a possible D gene is TRBD1 (6 bases). Germline values: CDR1 SGHRS, CDR2 YFSETQ. The CDR3 sequence is 13 residues long. V was cut by 3 bases and J by 4 bases, with 10 bases left in between.

The genes are TRBV5-1 and TRBJ1-6; TRBD1 aligns across 8 bases. With 2 bases clipped from V and 5 bases from J, the junction kept 3 bases outside the gene matches. The germline gives CDR1 SGHRS, CDR2 YFSETQ. CDR3 length: 15 residues. The CDR3 is CASSLGQGHNSPLHF. CDR3 sequence (DNA): TGCGCCAGCAGCTTAGGACAGGGACATAATTCACCCCTCCACTTT. The full variable domain, its missing parts supplied by reference TRBV5-1 and TRBJ1-6, is KAGVTQTPRYLIKTRGQQVTLSCSPISGHRSVSWYQQTPGQGLQFLFEYFSETQRNKGNFPGRFSGRQFSNSRSEMNVSTLELGDSALYLCASSLGQGHNSPLHFGNGTRLTVT.